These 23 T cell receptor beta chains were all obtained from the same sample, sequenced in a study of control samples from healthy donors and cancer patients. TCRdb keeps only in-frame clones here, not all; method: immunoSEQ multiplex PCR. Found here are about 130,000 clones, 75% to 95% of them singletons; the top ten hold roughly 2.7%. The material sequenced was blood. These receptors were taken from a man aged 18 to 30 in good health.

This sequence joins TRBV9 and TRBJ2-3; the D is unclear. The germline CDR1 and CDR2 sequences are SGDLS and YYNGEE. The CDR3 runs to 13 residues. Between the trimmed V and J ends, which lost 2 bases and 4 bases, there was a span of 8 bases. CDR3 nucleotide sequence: TGTGCCAGCAGCGTCGGCTGGTCAGATACGCAGTATTTT. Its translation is CASSVGWSDTQYF.

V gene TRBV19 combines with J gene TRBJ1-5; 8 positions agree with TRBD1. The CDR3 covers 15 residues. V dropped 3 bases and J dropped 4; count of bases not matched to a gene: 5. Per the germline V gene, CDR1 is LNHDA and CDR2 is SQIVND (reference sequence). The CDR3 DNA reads TGTGCCAGTAGTATTATGCGGACAGGGAATCAGCCCCAGCATTTT. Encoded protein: CASSIMRTGNQPQHF.

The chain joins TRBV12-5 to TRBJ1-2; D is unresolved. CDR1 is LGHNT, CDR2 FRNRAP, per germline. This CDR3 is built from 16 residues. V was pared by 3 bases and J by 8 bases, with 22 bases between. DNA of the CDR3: TGTGCTAGTGGTTTTTCACTATTTATGCAGGAAGGCGGCTACACCTTC. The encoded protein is CASGFSLFMQEGGYTF.

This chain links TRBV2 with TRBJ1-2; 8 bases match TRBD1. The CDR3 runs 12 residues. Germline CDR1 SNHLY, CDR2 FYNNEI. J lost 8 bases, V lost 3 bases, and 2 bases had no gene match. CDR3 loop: CASSEDRVGYTF. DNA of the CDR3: TGTGCCAGCAGTGAGGACAGGGTCGGCTACACCTTC.

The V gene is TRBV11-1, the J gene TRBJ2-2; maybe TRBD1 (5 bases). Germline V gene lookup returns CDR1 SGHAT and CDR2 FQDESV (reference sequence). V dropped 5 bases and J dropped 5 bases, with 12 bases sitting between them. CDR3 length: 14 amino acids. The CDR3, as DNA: TGTGCCAGCAGCCCCGGACAACCTACCGGGGAGCTGTTTTTT. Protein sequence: CASSPGQPTGELFF.

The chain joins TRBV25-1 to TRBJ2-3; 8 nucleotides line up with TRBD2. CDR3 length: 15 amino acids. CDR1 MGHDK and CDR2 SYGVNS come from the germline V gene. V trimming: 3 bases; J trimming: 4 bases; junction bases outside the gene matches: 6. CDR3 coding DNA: TGTGCCAGCAGTGACCCGACTAGCGTGGCAGATACGCAGTATTTT. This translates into CASSDPTSVADTQYF.

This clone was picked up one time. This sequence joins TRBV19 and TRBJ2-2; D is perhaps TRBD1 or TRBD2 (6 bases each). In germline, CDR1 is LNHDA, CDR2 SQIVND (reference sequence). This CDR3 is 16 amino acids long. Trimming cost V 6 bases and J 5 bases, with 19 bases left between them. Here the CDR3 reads CASRFGGRGRTGELFF. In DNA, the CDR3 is TGTGCCAGTAGATTCGGGGGCAGAGGGAGGACCGGGGAGCTGTTTTTT.

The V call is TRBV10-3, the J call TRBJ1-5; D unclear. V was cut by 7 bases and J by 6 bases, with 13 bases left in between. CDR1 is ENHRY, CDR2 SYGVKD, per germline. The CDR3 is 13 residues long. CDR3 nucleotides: TGTGCCATCACCACGGACCTACTTCAGCCCCAGCATTTT. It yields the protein CAITTDLLQPQHF.

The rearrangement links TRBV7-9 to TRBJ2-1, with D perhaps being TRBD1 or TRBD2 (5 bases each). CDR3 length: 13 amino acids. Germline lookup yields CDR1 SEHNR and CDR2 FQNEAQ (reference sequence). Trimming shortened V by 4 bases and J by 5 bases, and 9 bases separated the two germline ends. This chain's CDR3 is CASSSGADNEQFF. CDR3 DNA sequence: TGTGCCAGCAGCTCCGGGGCGGACAATGAGCAGTTCTTC.

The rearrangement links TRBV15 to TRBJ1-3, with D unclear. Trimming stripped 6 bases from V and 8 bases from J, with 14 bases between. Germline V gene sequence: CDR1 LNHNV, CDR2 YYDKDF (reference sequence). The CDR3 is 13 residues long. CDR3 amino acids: CATSVDLRDTIYF. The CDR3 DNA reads TGTGCCACCAGTGTGGACCTTCGAGACACCATATATTTT.

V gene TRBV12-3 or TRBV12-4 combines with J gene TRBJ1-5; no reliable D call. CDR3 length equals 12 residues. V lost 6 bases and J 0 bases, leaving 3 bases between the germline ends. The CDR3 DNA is TGTGCCAGCAGCGATAGCAATCAGCCCCAGCATTTT. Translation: CASSDSNQPQHF.

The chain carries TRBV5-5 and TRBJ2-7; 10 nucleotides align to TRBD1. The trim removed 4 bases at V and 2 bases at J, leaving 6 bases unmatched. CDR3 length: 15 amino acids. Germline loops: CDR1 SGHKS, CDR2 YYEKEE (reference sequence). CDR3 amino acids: CASSIRDRGAYEQYF. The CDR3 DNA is TGTGCCAGCAGCATTCGGGACAGGGGAGCCTACGAGCAGTACTTC.

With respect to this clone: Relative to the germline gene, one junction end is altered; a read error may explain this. CDR3 nucleotides: TGTGCCAGCAGCGAGGGTGGGATCAAGGAGCTCTTC. Translating gives CASSEGGIKELF. The genes are TRBV11-2 and TRBJ2-1, with a possible D match to TRBD2 (5 bases). The CDR3 runs to 12 residues. CDR1 and CDR2 from the germline V gene are SGHAT and FQNNGV.

CDR3: CASSRGGSSYEQYF. The CDR3 nucleotides are TGTGCCAGTAGTCGGGGGGGTTCTTCCTACGAGCAGTACTTC. The chain joins TRBV19 to TRBJ2-7; 8 bases agree with TRBD2. This CDR3 region has 14 residues. Germline values: CDR1 LNHDA, CDR2 SQIVND (reference sequence). J was trimmed by 1 base and V by 5 bases; bases with no gene match: 4.

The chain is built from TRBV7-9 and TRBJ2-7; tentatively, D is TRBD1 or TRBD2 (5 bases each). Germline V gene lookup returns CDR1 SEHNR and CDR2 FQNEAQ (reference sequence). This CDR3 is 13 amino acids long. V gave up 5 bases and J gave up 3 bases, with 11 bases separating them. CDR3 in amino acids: CASSTRDGYEQYV. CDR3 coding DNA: TGTGCCAGCAGCACCCGGGACGGCTACGAGCAGTACGTC.

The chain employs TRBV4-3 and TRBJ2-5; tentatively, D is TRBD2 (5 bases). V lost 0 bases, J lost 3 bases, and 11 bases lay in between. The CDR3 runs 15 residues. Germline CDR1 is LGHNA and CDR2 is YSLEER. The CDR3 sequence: CASSQDISVKETQYF. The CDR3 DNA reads TGCGCCAGCAGCCAAGATATTAGCGTCAAAGAGACCCAGTACTTC.

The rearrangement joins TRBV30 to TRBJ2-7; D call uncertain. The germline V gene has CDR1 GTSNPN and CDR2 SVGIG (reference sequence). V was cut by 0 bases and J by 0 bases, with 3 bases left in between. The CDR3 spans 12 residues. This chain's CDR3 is CAWSVSSYEQYF. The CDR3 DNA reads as TGTGCCTGGAGTGTGAGCTCCTACGAGCAGTACTTC.

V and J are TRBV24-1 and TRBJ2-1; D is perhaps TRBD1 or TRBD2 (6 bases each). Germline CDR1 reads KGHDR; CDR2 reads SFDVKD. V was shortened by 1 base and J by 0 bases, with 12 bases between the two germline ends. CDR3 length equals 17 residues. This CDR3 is CATSDFGGGSSYNEQFF. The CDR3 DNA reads TGTGCCACCAGTGATTTCGGAGGGGGTAGCTCCTACAATGAGCAGTTCTTC.

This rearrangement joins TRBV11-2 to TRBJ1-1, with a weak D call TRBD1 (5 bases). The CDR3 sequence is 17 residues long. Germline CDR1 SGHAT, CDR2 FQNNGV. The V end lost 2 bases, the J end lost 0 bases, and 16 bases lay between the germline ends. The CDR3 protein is CASSLRVGDLMNTEAFF. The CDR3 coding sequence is TGTGCCAGCAGCTTACGGGTAGGGGACCTGATGAACACTGAAGCTTTCTTT. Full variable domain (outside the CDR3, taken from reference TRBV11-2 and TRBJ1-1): EAGVAQSPRYKIIEKRQSVAFWCNPISGHATLYWYQQILGQGPKLLIQFQNNGVVDDSQLPKDRFSAERLKGVDSTLKIQPAKLEDSAVYLCASSLRVGDLMNTEAFFGQGTRLTVV.

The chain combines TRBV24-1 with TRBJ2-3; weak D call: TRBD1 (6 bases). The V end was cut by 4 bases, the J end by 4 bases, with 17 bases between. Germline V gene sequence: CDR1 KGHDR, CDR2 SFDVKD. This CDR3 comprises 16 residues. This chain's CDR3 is CATSDPGYRVADTQYF. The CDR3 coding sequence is TGTGCCACCAGTGACCCCGGCTACAGGGTTGCAGATACGCAGTATTTT.

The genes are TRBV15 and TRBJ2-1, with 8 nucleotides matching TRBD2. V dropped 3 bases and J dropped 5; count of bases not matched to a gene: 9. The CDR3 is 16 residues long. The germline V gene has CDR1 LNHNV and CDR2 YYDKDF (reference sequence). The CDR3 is CATSSKVAGKDNEQFF. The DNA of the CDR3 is TGTGCCACCAGCAGTAAAGTAGCGGGGAAAGACAATGAGCAGTTCTTC. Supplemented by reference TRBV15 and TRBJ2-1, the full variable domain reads DAMVIQNPRYQVTQFGKPVTLSCSQTLNHNVMYWYQQKSSQAPKLLFHYYDKDFNNEADTPDNFQSRRPNTSFCFLDIRSPGLGDTAMYLCATSSKVAGKDNEQFFGPGTRLTVL.

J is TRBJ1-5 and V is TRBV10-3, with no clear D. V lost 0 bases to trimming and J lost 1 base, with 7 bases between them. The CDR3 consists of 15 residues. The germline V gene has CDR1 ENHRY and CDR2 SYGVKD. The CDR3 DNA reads TGTGCCATCAGTGAGTCCGGACGGAGCAATCAGCCCCAGCATTTT. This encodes CAISESGRSNQPQHF.

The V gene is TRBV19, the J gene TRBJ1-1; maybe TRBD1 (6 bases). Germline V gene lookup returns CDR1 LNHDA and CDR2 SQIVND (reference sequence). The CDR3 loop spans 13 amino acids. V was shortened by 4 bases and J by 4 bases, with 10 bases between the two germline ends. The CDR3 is CASSREGGTEAFF. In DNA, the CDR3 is TGTGCCAGTAGTAGGGAGGGGGGCACTGAAGCTTTCTTT.